These 17 T cell receptor beta chains share one sample of origin, sequenced in a study of beta chain features in type 1 diabetes. Study-wide results and caveats: In all four CD4+ subsets, TCRB CDR3 length was significantly, moderately reduced in type 1 diabetes.

The whole isolated RNA underwent reverse transcription, so sequencing captured expressed TCRB transcripts. Some clones are missing from TCRdb's copy, which holds only in-frame ones; the method was immunoSEQ multiplex PCR. This repertoire shows hundreds of thousands of clones, 11% to 15% found once; its top ten account for 0.03% to 0.045%. The antigens these receptors bind are not known. Sequencing was done on a sample of naive CD4+ T cells from blood. These receptors were obtained from a man younger than 35 with type 1 diabetes.

This clone has a handful of counts. The chain recombines TRBV27 with TRBJ1-6; D unclear. The CDR3 consists of 17 residues. V was trimmed by 8 bases and J by 8 bases, leaving 25 bases between them. Germline V gives CDR1 MNHEY, CDR2 SMNVEV (reference sequence). CDR3 DNA sequence: TGTGCCAGCCGAACGCGGATAGCACCCCACGGACATTCACCCCTCCACTTT. Residues: CASRTRIAPHGHSPLHF.

This clone was seen only a few times. The rearrangement joins TRBV7-9 to TRBJ2-1; D may be TRBD2 (5 bases). CDR3 size: 13 residues. Trimming removed 0 bases from V and 8 bases from J, with 8 bases in between. Germline V gene lookup returns CDR1 SEHNR and CDR2 FQNEAQ (reference sequence). CDR3 in amino acids: CASSLARGYEQFF. Written as DNA, the CDR3 is TGTGCCAGCAGCTTAGCTCGCGGGTATGAGCAGTTCTTC.

This clone was seen a handful of times. The rearrangement links TRBV27 to TRBJ2-5; D remains ambiguous. The CDR3 is 13 residues long. The ends were cut back, 3 bases at V and 2 bases at J, with 7 bases in the middle. Germline CDR1 MNHEY, CDR2 SMNVEV (reference sequence). The CDR3 protein is CASSFSRQETQYF. CDR3 coding DNA: TGTGCCAGCAGTTTCTCCAGACAAGAGACCCAGTACTTC.

This clone was seen more than once but under ten times. The gene calls are TRBV30 and TRBJ1-2, with 8 bases identical to TRBD1. The CDR3 spans 15 residues. V lost 1 base and J lost 3; bases outside the gene matches: 7. CDR1 is GTSNPN, CDR2 SVGIG, per germline (reference sequence). CDR3 region: CAWSGGTGLYYGYTF. CDR3 DNA: TGTGCCTGGAGTGGGGGGACAGGCCTCTACTATGGCTACACCTTC.

The chain has TRBV19 and TRBJ2-7, with unresolved D. CDR3 length: 13 residues. The germline CDR1 and CDR2 sequences are LNHDA and SQIVND (reference sequence). V was shortened by 3 bases and J by 6 bases, with 12 bases between the two germline ends. Here the CDR3 reads CASSIGRGGEQYF. The CDR3 region has the DNA TGTGCCAGTAGTATTGGTCGCGGCGGCGAGCAGTACTTC.

Worth noting for this clone: Sequence at one end of the junction differs from germline and may be a read error. The chain couples TRBV5-1 to TRBJ2-1; possibly TRBD2 for D (6 bases). The germline V gene encodes CDR1 SGHRS and CDR2 YFSETQ. There are 15 residues in the CDR3. The CDR3 nucleotides are TGCGCCAGCAGGTTGGAGGGACTTAGAACCAATGAGCAGTTCTTC. Its translation: CASRLEGLRTNEQFF. The complete variable domain, with remaining parts taken from reference TRBV5-1 and TRBJ2-1, reads KAGVTQTPRYLIKTRGQQVTLSCSPISGHRSVSWYQQTPGQGLQFLFEYFSETQRNKGNFPGRFSGRQFSNSRSEMNVSTLELGDSALYLCASRLEGLRTNEQFFGPGTRLTVL.

The chain recombines TRBV18 with TRBJ2-4; D unresolved. Germline CDR1 reads KGHSH; CDR2 reads LQKENI. Trimming removed 4 bases from V and 2 bases from J, with 9 bases in between. This CDR3 spans 14 amino acids. The CDR3 is CASSRGMPKNIQYF. DNA of the CDR3: TGTGCCAGCTCACGCGGTATGCCCAAAAACATTCAGTACTTC.

This rearrangement joins TRBV21-1 to TRBJ2-5; the table's D call TRBD2 went unverified against the DNA. TRBV21-1 has pseudogene status. The CDR3 runs 16 residues. CDR3 protein: CASSRGTSGSPETQYF. The CDR3 nucleotides are TGTGCCAGCAGCAGGGGGACTAGCGGCTCTCCGGAGACCCAGTACTTC.

This clone occurred a few times. This chain links TRBV4-3 with TRBJ1-2; D not certain. Germline CDR1 is LGHNA and CDR2 is YSLEER. With 0 bases removed from V and 1 base from J, the gap between germline ends came to 6 bases. The CDR3 has 14 amino acids. CDR3 nucleotide sequence: TGCGCCAGCAGCCAAGATCCCAGTAACTATGGCTACACCTTC. This gives the protein CASSQDPSNYGYTF.

The V and J genes are TRBV27 and TRBJ1-1, with a possible D match to TRBD1 (5 bases). Per germline, CDR1 MNHEY and CDR2 SMNVEV (reference sequence). The CDR3 totals 14 residues. The V gene lost 3 bases and the J gene lost 4 bases, with 12 bases spanning the gap. The CDR3 protein is CASSFDSPGTEAFF. CDR3 DNA sequence: TGTGCCAGCAGTTTCGACAGCCCGGGCACTGAAGCTTTCTTT.

This chain connects TRBV2 to TRBJ1-1, with TRBD1 identical over 9 bases. In germline, CDR1 is SNHLY, CDR2 FYNNEI. With V trimmed by 6 bases and J by 11 bases, 10 bases remained unmatched. This CDR3 spans 13 amino acids. The CDR3 nucleotides are TGTGCCAGCAGGGACAGGGGCCTCGCTCGGGCTTTCTTT. Translation gives CASRDRGLARAFF.

This clone was counted a few times. The rearrangement links TRBV5-4 to TRBJ1-4; D may be TRBD1 (5 bases). Per germline, CDR1 SGHNT and CDR2 YYREEE (reference sequence). V was trimmed by 1 base and J by 8 bases, leaving 15 bases between them. The CDR3 length is 15 residues. CDR3 coding DNA: TGTGCCAGCAGCTTGAGAGCAGCCCGGGGCGAAAAACTGTTTTTT. Its protein is CASSLRAARGEKLFF.

The gene calls are TRBV6-6 and TRBJ1-2; D is ambiguous. This CDR3 has 11 residues. V shed 7 bases and J shed 8 bases, with 11 bases lying between them. The germline gives CDR1 MNHNY, CDR2 SVGAGI (reference sequence). DNA of the CDR3: TGTGCCAGCACCCCCGGTGAGGGCTACACCTTC. Protein sequence: CASTPGEGYTF.

The gene calls are TRBV21-1 and TRBJ1-6. TRBV21-1 is reported as a pseudogene. This CDR3 has 12 amino acids. DNA for the CDR3: TGTGCCAGCAGGAGGAATAATTCACCCCTCCACTTT. Its translation: CASRRNNSPLHF.

The chain employs TRBV11-1 and TRBJ2-1, with 8 bases that match TRBD1. The CDR3 covers 15 residues. Germline V gene data show CDR1 as SGHAT and CDR2 as FQDESV (reference sequence). Unmatched junction bases numbered 4, after V lost 4 bases and J lost 2 bases. The CDR3 spells CASSYRGAAYNEQFF. Written as DNA, the CDR3 is TGTGCCAGCAGCTACAGGGGGGCGGCCTACAATGAGCAGTTCTTC.

This clone was seen only a few times. The V call is TRBV10-3, the J call TRBJ1-5, with D uncertain. Germline CDR1 is ENHRY and CDR2 is SYGVKD. The CDR3 sequence is 16 residues long. Trimming left V 1 base short and J 0 bases short, with 10 bases between. The CDR3 region has the DNA TGTGCCATCAGTGAGTTTGGGCGTAATAGCAATCAGCCCCAGCATTTT. This gives the protein CAISEFGRNSNQPQHF.

The sample holds a few counts of this clone. The chain is built from TRBV7-9 and TRBJ2-2, with a possible D match to TRBD1 (6 bases). The CDR3 spans 15 residues. The germline V gene has CDR1 SEHNR and CDR2 FQNEAQ (reference sequence). V lost 2 bases to trimming and J lost 4 bases, with 11 bases between them. CDR3 loop: CASSLSQGLTGELFF. In nucleotides, the CDR3 is TGTGCCAGCAGCTTATCGCAGGGGCTCACCGGGGAGCTGTTTTTT.